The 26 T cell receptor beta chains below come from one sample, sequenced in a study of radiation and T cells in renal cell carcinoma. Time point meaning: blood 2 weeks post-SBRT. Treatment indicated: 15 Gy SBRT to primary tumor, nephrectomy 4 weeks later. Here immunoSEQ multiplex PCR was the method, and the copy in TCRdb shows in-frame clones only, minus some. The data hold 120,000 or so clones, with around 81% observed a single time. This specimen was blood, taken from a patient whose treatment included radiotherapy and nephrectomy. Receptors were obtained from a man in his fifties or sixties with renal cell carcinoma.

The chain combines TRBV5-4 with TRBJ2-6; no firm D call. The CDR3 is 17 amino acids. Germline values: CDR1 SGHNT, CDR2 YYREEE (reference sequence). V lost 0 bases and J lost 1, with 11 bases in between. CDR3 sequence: CASSLVQVASGANVLTF. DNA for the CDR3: TGTGCCAGCAGCTTGGTCCAGGTCGCTTCTGGGGCCAACGTCCTGACTTTC. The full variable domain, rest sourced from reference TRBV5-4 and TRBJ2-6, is ETGVTQSPTHLIKTRGQQVTLRCSSQSGHNTVSWYQQALGQGPQFIFQYYREEENGRGNFPPRFSGLQFPNYSSELNVNALELDDSALYLCASSLVQVASGANVLTFGAGSRLTVL.

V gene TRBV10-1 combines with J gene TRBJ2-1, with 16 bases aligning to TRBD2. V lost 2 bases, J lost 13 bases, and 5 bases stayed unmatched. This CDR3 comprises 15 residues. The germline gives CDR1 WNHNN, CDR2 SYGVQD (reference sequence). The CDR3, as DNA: TGCGCCAGCAGTGAGGGGACTAGCGGGGGGGCTGACCAGTTCTTC. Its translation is CASSEGTSGGADQFF.

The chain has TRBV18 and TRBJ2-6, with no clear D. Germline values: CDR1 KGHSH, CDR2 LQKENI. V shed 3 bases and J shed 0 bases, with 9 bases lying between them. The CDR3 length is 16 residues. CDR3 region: CASSPPQLSGANVLTF. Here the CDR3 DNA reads TGTGCCAGCTCACCGCCGCAGCTCTCTGGGGCCAACGTCCTGACTTTC. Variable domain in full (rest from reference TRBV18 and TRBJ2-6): NAGVMQNPRHLVRRRGQEARLRCSPMKGHSHVYWYRQLPEEGLKFMVYLQKENIIDESGMPKERFSAEFPKEGPSILRIQQVVRGDSAAYFCASSPPQLSGANVLTFGAGSRLTVL.

For the CDR3, the DNA is TGCGCCAGCAATGAGGACAGGGCGAACACCGGGGAGCTGTTTTTT. Protein: CASNEDRANTGELFF. This chain uses TRBV5-1 with TRBJ2-2, with 8 nucleotides matching TRBD1. The CDR3 spans 15 residues. V was pared by 6 bases and J by 0 bases, with 4 bases of the junction left unmatched. CDR1 is SGHRS, CDR2 YFSETQ, per germline.

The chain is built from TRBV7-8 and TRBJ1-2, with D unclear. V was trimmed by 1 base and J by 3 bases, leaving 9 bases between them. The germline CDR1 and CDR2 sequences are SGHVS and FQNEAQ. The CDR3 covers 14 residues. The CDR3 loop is CASSLVLGDYGYTF. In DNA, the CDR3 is TGTGCCAGCAGCTTAGTTCTCGGGGACTATGGCTACACCTTC.

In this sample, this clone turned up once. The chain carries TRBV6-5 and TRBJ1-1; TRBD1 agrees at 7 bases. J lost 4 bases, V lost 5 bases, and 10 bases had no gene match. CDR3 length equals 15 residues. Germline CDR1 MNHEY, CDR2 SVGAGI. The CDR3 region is CASSKDRVVSTEAFF. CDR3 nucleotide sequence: TGTGCCAGCAGTAAAGACAGGGTAGTATCCACTGAAGCTTTCTTT.

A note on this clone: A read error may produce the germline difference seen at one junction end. The CDR3 DNA reads TGTGCTAGCAGCCCTAGGACAGGGCTGGAAGAGACCCAGTACTTC. It yields the protein CASSPRTGLEETQYF. The chain has TRBV7-7 and TRBJ2-5, with TRBD1 matching 8 bases. Germline CDR1 SSHAT, CDR2 FNYEAQ (reference sequence). The CDR3 has 15 amino acids.

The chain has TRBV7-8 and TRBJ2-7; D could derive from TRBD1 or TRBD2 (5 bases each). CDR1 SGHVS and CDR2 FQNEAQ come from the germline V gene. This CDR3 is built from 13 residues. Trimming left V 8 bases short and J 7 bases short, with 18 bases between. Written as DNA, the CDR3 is TGTGCCAGCTCCTTAGGGGCCGGCGGGGAGCAGTACTTC. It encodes CASSLGAGGEQYF.

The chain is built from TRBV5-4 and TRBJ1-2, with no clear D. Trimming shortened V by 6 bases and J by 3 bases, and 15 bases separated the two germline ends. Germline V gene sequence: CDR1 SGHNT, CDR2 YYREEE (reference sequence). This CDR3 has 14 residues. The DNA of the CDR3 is TGTGCCAGCACCGTGTGGCCGGGTGACTATGGCTACACCTTC. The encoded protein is CASTVWPGDYGYTF.

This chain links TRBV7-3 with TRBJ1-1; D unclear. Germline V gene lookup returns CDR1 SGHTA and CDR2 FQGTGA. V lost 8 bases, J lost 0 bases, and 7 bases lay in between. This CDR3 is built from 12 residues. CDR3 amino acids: CASRGVNTEAFF. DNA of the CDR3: TGTGCCAGCCGCGGGGTGAACACTGAAGCTTTCTTT. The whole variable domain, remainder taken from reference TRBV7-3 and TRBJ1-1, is GAGVSQTPSNKVTEKGKYVELRCDPISGHTALYWYRQSLGQGPEFLIYFQGTGAADDSGLPNDRFFAVRPEGSVSTLKIQRTERGDSAVYLCASRGVNTEAFFGQGTRLTVV.

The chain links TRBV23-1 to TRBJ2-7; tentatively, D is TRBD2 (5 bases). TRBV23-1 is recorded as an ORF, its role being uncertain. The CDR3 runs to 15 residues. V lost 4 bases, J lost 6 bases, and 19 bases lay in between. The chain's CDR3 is CASSPPEGLHGEQYF. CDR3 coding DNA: TGCGCCAGCAGTCCCCCCGAGGGTCTCCACGGCGAGCAGTACTTC.

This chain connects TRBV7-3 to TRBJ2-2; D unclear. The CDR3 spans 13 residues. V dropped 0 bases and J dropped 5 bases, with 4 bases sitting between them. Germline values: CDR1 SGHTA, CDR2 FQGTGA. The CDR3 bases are TGTGCCAGCAGCTTAACGATAACCGGGGAGCTGTTTTTT. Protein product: CASSLTITGELFF.

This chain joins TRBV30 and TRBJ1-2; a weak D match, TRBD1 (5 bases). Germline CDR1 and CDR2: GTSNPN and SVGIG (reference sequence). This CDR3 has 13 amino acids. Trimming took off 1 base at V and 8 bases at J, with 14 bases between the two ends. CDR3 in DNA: TGTGCCTGGAGTGGCTGGGCCGGGGGAGGCTACACCTTC. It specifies CAWSGWAGGGYTF. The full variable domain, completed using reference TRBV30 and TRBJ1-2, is SQTIHQWPATLVQPVGSPLSLECTVEGTSNPNLYWYRQAAGRGLQLLFYSVGIGQISSEVPQNLSASRPQDRQFILSSKKLLLSDSGFYLCAWSGWAGGGYTFGSGTRLTVV.

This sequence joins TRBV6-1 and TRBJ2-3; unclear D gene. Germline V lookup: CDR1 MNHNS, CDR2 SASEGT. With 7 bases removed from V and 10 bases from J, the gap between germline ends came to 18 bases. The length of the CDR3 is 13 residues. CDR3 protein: CASTRDLVGAQYF. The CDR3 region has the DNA TGTGCCAGCACTAGAGATCTCGTTGGGGCGCAGTATTTT.

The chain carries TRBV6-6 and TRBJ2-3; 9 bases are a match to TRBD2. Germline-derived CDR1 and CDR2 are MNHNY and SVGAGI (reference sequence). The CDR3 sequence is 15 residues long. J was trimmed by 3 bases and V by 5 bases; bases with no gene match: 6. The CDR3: CASSVAGARTDTQYF. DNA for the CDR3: TGTGCCAGCAGTGTAGCGGGGGCGAGGACAGATACGCAGTATTTT.

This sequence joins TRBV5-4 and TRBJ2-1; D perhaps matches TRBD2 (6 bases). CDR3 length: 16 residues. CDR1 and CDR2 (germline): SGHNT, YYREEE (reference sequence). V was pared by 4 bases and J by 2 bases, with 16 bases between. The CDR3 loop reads CASSRTGTVTYNEQFF. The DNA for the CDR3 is TGTGCCAGCAGCCGGACCGGGACTGTGACCTACAATGAGCAGTTCTTC.

This CDR3 is CASSPYPWGEQYF. The CDR3 nucleotides read TGTGCCAGTAGTCCCTACCCCTGGGGCGAGCAGTACTTC. This chain links TRBV19 with TRBJ2-7, with D unclear. The CDR3 contains 13 residues. Per germline, CDR1 LNHDA and CDR2 SQIVND (reference sequence). Trimming removed 5 bases at V and 6 bases at J, with 14 bases between.

CDR3 DNA sequence: TGTGCCAGCAGCGCCGGGACAGGGGGCAATCAGCCCCAGCATTTT. Its protein product is CASSAGTGGNQPQHF. The chain carries TRBV2 and TRBJ1-5; 10 bases fit TRBD1. This CDR3 is built from 15 residues. Germline V gives CDR1 SNHLY, CDR2 FYNNEI. V shed 6 bases, J shed 2 bases, and the junction held 4 bases outside the gene matches. The complete variable domain, with remaining parts taken from reference TRBV2 and TRBJ1-5, reads EPEVTQTPSHQVTQMGQEVILRCVPISNHLYFYWYRQILGQKVEFLVSFYNNEISEKSEIFDDQFSVERPDGSNFTLKIRSTKLEDSAMYFCASSAGTGGNQPQHFGDGTRLSIL.

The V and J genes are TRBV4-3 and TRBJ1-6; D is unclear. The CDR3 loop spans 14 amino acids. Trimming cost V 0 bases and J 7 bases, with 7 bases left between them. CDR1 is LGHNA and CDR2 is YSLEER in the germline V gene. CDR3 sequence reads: CASSQEPGNSPLHF. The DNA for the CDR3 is TGCGCCAGCAGCCAAGAGCCCGGGAATTCACCCCTCCACTTT.

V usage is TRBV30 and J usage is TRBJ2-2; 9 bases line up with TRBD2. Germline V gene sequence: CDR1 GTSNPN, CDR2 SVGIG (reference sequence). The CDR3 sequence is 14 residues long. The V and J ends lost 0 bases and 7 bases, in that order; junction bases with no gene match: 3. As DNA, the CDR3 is TGTGCCTGGAGTGTCCCTAGCGGGGTCGGGGAGCTGTTTTTT. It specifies CAWSVPSGVGELFF.

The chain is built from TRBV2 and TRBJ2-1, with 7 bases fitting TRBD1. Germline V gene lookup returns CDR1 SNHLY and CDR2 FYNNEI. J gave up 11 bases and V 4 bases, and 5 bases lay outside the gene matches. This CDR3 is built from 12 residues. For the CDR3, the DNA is TGTGCCAGCAGTGGACAGGGCATACAGCAGTTCTTC. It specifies CASSGQGIQQFF.

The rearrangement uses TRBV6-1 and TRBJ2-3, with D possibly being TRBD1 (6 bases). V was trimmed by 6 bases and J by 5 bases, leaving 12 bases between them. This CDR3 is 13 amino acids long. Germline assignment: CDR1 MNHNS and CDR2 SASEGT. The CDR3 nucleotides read TGTGCCAGCAGAGACACAGGGATAGATACGCAGTATTTT. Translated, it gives CASRDTGIDTQYF.

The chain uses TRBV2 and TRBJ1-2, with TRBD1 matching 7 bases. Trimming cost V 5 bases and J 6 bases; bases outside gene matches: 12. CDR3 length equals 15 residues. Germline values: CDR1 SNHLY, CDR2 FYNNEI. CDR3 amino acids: CASSFNRGPVDGYTF. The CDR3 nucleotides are TGTGCCAGCAGTTTTAACAGGGGTCCTGTAGATGGCTACACCTTC.

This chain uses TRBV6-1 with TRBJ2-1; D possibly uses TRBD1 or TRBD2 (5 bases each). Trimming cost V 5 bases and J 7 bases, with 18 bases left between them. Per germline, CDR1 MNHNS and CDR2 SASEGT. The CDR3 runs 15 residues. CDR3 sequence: CASSSGTLMFNEQFF. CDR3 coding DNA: TGTGCCAGCAGTTCCGGGACCCTCATGTTTAATGAGCAGTTCTTC.

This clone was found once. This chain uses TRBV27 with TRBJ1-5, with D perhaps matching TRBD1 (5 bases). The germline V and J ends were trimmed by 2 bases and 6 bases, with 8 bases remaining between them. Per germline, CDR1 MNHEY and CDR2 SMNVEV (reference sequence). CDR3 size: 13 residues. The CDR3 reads CASSLKGLQPQHF. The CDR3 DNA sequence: TGTGCCAGCAGTTTAAAGGGGCTTCAGCCCCAGCATTTT.

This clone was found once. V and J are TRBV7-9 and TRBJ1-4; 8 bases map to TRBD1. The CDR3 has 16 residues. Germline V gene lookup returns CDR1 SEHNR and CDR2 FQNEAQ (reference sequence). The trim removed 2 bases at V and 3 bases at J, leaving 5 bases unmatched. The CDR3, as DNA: TGTGCCAGCAGCTTACAGGGGGCCGGAGCTAATGAAAAACTGTTTTTT. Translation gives CASSLQGAGANEKLFF.